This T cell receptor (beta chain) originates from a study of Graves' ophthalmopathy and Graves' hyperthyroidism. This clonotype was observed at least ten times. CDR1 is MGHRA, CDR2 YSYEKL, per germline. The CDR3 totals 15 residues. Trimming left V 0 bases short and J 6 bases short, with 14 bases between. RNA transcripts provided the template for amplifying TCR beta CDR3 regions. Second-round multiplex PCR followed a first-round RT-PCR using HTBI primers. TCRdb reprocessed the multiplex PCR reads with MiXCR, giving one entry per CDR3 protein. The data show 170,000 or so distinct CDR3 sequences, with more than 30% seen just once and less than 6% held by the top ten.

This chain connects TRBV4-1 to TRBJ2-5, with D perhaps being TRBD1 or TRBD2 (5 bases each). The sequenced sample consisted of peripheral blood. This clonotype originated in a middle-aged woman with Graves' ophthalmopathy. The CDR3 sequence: CASSQDRGRAQTQYF. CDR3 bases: TGCGCCAGCAGCCAAGATCGGGGCAGGGCCCAGACCCAGTACTTC.